Sequencing of this TCR beta chain was carried out in a study of Ad26.COV2.S vaccination and SARS-CoV-2 variants. Overall study results and limits: Vaccine and placebo recipients had comparable breadth of non-spike TCRs.

A remark on this clone: Antigen specificity is unknown.

CDR3 size: 14 residues. Germline V gives CDR1 SNHLY, CDR2 FYNNEI. The V gene lost 8 bases and the J gene lost 0 bases, with 10 bases spanning the gap. Treatment here: 15 to 20 received Ad26.COV2.S at low or high dose, single or two shots; 5 received placebo; per-sample allocation not given. The investigators took samples on day 63 after the first vaccine or placebo injection. Assay used: immunoSEQ multiplex PCR; TCRdb lists only in-frame clones, some missing. The sample holds 380,000 or so clones; approximately 86% are singletons and the top ten take about 10%. The receptor was derived from a person between 18 and 60 years old who received the Ad26.COV2.S COVID-19 vaccine or a placebo. The source was peripheral blood, collected in a trial of Ad26.COV2.S vaccine versus placebo. The J gene is TRBJ1-4, the V gene TRBV2; D not certain. In nucleotides, the CDR3 is TGTGCCAGCGGACTGAAGACAACTAATGAAAAACTGTTTTTT. It codes for CASGLKTTNEKLFF.